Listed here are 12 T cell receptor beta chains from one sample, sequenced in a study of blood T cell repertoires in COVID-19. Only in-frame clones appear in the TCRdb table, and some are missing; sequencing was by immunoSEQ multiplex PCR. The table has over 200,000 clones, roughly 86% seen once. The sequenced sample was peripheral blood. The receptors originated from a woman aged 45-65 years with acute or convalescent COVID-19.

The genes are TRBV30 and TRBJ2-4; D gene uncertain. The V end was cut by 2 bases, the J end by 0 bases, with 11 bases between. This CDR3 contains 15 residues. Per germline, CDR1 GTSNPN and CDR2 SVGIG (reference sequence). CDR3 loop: CAWSLGELAKNIQYF. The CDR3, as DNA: TGTGCCTGGAGTTTAGGAGAACTAGCCAAAAACATTCAGTACTTC. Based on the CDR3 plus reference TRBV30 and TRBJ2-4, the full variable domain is SQTIHQWPATLVQPVGSPLSLECTVEGTSNPNLYWYRQAAGRGLQLLFYSVGIGQISSEVPQNLSASRPQDRQFILSSKKLLLSDSGFYLCAWSLGELAKNIQYFGAGTRLSVL.

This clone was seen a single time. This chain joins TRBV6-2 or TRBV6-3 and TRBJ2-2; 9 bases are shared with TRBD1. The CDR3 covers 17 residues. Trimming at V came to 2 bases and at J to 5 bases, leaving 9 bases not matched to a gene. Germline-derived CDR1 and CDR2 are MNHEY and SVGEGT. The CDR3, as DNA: TGTGCCAGCAGTTACGGGTCTACAGGGGGCCGGACCGGGGAGCTGTTTTTT. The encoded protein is CASSYGSTGGRTGELFF.

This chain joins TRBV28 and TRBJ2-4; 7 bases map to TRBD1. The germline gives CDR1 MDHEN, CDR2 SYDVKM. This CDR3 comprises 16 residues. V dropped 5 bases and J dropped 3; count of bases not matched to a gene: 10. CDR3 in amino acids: CASSLDRAGGKNIQYF. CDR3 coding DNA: TGTGCCAGCAGTCTTGACAGGGCGGGTGGCAAAAACATTCAGTACTTC.

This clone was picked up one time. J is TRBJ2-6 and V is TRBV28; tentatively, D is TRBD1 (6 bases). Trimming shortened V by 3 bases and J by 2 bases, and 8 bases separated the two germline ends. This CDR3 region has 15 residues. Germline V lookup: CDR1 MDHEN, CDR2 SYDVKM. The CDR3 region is CASSFWDTGANVLTF. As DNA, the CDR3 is TGTGCCAGCAGTTTTTGGGACACTGGGGCCAACGTCCTGACTTTC. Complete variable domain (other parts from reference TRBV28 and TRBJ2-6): DVKVTQSSRYLVKRTGEKVFLECVQDMDHENMFWYRQDPGLGLRLIYFSYDVKMKEKGDIPEGYSVSREKKERFSLILESASTNQTSMYLCASSFWDTGANVLTFGAGSRLTVL.

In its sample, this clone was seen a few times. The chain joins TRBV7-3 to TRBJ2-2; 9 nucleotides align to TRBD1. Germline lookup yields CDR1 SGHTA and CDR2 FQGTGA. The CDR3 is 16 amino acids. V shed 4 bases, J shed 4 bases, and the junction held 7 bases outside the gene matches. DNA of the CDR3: TGTGCCAGCAGCTGGACAGGGGACGGGGCCACCGGGGAGCTGTTTTTT. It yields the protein CASSWTGDGATGELFF.

CDR3 DNA sequence: TGTGCCAGCAGCGACAGGGGAAATCAGCCCCAGCATTTT. Encoded protein: CASSDRGNQPQHF. J is TRBJ1-5 and V is TRBV27, with TRBD1 matching 8 bases. The V segment lost 6 bases and the J segment 4 bases; nucleotides outside the gene matches: 2. Germline loops: CDR1 MNHEY, CDR2 SMNVEV (reference sequence). CDR3 length equals 13 residues.

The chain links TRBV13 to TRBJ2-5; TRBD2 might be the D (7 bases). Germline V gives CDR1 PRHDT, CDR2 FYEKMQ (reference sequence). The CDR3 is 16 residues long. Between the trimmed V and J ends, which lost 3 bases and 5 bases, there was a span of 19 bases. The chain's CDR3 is CASSFLQGGSGETQYF. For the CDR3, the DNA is TGTGCCAGCAGCTTCCTACAGGGAGGGTCGGGGGAGACCCAGTACTTC.

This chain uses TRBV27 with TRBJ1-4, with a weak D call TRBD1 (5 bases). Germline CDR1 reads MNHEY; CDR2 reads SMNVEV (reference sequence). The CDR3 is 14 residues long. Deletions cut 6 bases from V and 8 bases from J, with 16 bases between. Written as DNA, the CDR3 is TGTGCCAGCAGCCCAATTGGGGGGAACGAAAAACTGTTTTTT. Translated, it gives CASSPIGGNEKLFF.

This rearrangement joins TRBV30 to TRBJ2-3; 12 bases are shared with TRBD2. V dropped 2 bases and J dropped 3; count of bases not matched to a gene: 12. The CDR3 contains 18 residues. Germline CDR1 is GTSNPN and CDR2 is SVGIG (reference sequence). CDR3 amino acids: CAWSTPSGRASSTDTQYF. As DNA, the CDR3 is TGTGCCTGGAGTACTCCTAGCGGGAGGGCCAGTTCTACAGATACGCAGTATTTT. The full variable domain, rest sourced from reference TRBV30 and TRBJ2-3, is SQTIHQWPATLVQPVGSPLSLECTVEGTSNPNLYWYRQAAGRGLQLLFYSVGIGQISSEVPQNLSASRPQDRQFILSSKKLLLSDSGFYLCAWSTPSGRASSTDTQYFGPGTRLTVL.

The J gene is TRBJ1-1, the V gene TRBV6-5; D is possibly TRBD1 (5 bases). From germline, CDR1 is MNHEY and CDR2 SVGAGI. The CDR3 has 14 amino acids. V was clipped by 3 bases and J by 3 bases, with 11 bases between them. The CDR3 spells CASSYQGGDTEAFF. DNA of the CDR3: TGTGCCAGCAGTTATCAGGGAGGGGACACTGAAGCTTTCTTT.

This CDR3 is CATRQGPNSNSPLHF. CDR3 bases: TGTGCCACAAGACAGGGACCCAACAGCAATTCACCCCTCCACTTT. The chain combines TRBV15 with TRBJ1-6; TRBD1 aligns across 7 bases. The V and J ends lost 9 bases and 7 bases, in that order; junction bases with no gene match: 12. The CDR3 runs 15 residues. Germline lookup yields CDR1 LNHNV and CDR2 YYDKDF (reference sequence).

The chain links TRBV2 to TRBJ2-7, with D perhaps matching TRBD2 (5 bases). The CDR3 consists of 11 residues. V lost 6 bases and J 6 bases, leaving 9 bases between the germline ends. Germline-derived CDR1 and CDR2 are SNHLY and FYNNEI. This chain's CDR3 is CASRVGVEQYF. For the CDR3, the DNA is TGTGCCAGCAGGGTCGGGGTCGAGCAGTACTTC.